This T cell receptor beta chain was recovered during a study of T cells in Graves' hyperthyroidism and ophthalmopathy. Hyperthyroidism patients were newly diagnosed, had disease duration under 2 months, and were aged 18 to 65 years. Clinicians diagnosed patients from clinical symptoms, serum thyroxine and TRAb, thyroid ultrasound and orbital computed tomography. Fresh peripheral blood, around 9.5 ml, yielded the PBMCs. This clonotype came up many times. RNA transcripts yielded amplified TCR beta CDR3 regions. In the first-round RT-PCR of the TCR CDR3, the HTBI primer set was used. Each CDR3 protein is one row after TCRdb ran MiXCR on the multiplex PCR reads. The table has hundreds of thousands of distinct CDR3 sequences, roughly a sixth seen once. V was trimmed by 4 bases and J by 4 bases, leaving 9 bases between them. The germline V gene has CDR1 SEHNR and CDR2 FQNEAQ (reference sequence). This CDR3 has 13 residues.

V gene TRBV7-9 combines with J gene TRBJ2-3; perhaps TRBD1 as D (6 bases). The sequenced sample consisted of blood. The receptor's source is a woman between 45 and 65 years old with Graves' hyperthyroidism that later progressed to Graves' ophthalmopathy. The CDR3 protein is CASSSGGSDTQYF. The DNA of the CDR3 is TGTGCCAGCAGCTCTGGGGGCTCAGATACGCAGTATTTT.